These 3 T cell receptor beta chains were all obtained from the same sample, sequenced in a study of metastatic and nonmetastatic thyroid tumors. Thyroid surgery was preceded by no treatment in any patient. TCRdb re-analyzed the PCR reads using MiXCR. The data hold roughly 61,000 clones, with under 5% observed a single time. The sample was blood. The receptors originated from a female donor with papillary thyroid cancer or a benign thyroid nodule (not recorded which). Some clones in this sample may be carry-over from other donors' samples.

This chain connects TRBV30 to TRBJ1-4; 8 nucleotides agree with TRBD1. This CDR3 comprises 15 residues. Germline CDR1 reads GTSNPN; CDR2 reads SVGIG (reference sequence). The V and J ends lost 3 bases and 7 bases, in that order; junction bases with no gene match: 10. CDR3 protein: CAWRGGTGGREKLFF. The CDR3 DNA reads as TGTGCCTGGAGGGGAGGGACAGGCGGCCGTGAAAAACTGTTTTTT. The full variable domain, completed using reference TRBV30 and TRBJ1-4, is SQTIHQWPATLVQPVGSPLSLECTVEGTSNPNLYWYRQAAGRGLQLLFYSVGIGQISSEVPQNLSASRPQDRQFILSSKKLLLSDSGFYLCAWRGGTGGREKLFFGSGTQLSVL.

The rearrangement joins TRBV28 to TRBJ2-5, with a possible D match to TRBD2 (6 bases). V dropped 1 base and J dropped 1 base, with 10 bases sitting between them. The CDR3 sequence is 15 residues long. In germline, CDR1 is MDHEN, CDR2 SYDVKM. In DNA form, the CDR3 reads TGTGCCAGCAGTTTATCGGCCGGGGGCCAAGAGACCCAGTACTTC. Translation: CASSLSAGGQETQYF.

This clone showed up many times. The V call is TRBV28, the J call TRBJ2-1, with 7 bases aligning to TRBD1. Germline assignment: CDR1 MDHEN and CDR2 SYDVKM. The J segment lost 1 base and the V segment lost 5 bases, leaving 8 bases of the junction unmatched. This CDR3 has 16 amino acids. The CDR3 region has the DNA TGTGCCAGCAGTGGGACAGATATGGGGTCCTACAATGAGCAGTTCTTC. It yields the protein CASSGTDMGSYNEQFF.